The 31 T cell receptor beta chains below were found in one sample sequenced in a study of shared T cell receptors in the human thymus. Profiling relied on immunoSEQ multiplex PCR, and the TCRdb table lists in-frame clones only, not all of them. The repertoire holds about 610,000 clones, with roughly 90% as singletons. In addition, the sample was reused for a study of human thymus T cells.

Sequencing was done on a sample of thymocytes. The receptors stem from a boy under two years old with a congenital heart defect.

This clone is a singleton in its sample. CDR3 coding DNA: TGTGCCAGTAGTTCCGCTCTTCGGGGGAGAGAGACCCAGTACTTC. This gives the protein CASSSALRGRETQYF. V and J are TRBV19 and TRBJ2-5; TRBD2 is a possible D gene (6 bases). The CDR3 sequence is 15 residues long. The germline CDR1 and CDR2 sequences are LNHDA and SQIVND (reference sequence). The V gene lost 5 bases and the J gene lost 4 bases, with 17 bases spanning the gap. The complete variable domain, with remaining parts taken from reference TRBV19 and TRBJ2-5, reads DGGITQSPKYLFRKEGQNVTLSCEQNLNHDAMYWYRQDPGQGLRLIYYSQIVNDFQKGDIAEGYSVSREKKESFPLTVTSAQKNPTAFYLCASSSALRGRETQYFGPGTRLLVL.

This chain uses TRBV10-3 with TRBJ2-1, with 15 bases that match TRBD2. The germline V gene has CDR1 ENHRY and CDR2 SYGVKD. The CDR3 runs 19 residues. V gave up 5 bases and J gave up 7 bases; unmatched junction bases: 15. The CDR3 DNA reads TGTGCCATCAGTAAAGGGACTAGCGGGAGGCAAACCATCTCAAATGAGCAGTTCTTC. Amino acid sequence: CAISKGTSGRQTISNEQFF.

This chain connects TRBV11-1 to TRBJ2-7; 7 positions match TRBD2. The V and J ends lost 5 bases and 3 bases, in that order; junction bases with no gene match: 1. CDR1 and CDR2 (germline): SGHAT, FQDESV (reference sequence). There are 12 residues in the CDR3. DNA of the CDR3: TGTGCCAGCAGCCGGGACTACTACGAGCAGTACTTC. Encoded protein: CASSRDYYEQYF.

This chain uses TRBV11-1 with TRBJ1-4; weak D call: TRBD1 (5 bases). Germline V gene sequence: CDR1 SGHAT, CDR2 FQDESV (reference sequence). Trimming stripped 4 bases from V and 8 bases from J, with 14 bases between. The CDR3 runs 14 residues. For the CDR3, the DNA is TGTGCCAGCAGCTCTGAAAGGGGTGGAGAAAAACTGTTTTTT. Translation gives CASSSERGGEKLFF.

This clone was counted once. The J gene is TRBJ2-7, the V gene TRBV6-1, with a possible D match to TRBD2 (5 bases). Germline V gives CDR1 MNHNS, CDR2 SASEGT. This CDR3 has 11 residues. Deletions cut 6 bases from V and 4 bases from J, with 7 bases between. CDR3 nucleotide sequence: TGTGCCAGCAGAGGCGGGTACGAGCAGTACTTC. This gives the protein CASRGGYEQYF.

V usage is TRBV4-3 and J usage is TRBJ2-7, with 8 nucleotides matching TRBD1. This CDR3 spans 16 amino acids. V dropped 3 bases and J dropped 2; count of bases not matched to a gene: 9. The germline V gene has CDR1 LGHNA and CDR2 YSLEER. The CDR3, as DNA: TGCGCCAGCAGCCATGAATATCCGGACAGGGCCTACGAGCAGTACTTC. Residues: CASSHEYPDRAYEQYF.

This rearrangement joins TRBV28 to TRBJ2-1; 10 bases fit TRBD2. Germline V gene sequence: CDR1 MDHEN, CDR2 SYDVKM. This CDR3 is built from 16 residues. Trimming cost V 5 bases and J 0 bases; bases outside gene matches: 4. In nucleotides, the CDR3 is TGTGCCAGCAGTGCGCCTAGCGGGAGCTCCTACAATGAGCAGTTCTTC. This codes for CASSAPSGSSYNEQFF.

The chain recombines TRBV30 with TRBJ1-2, with D possibly matching TRBD1 (6 bases). This CDR3 region has 13 residues. Germline CDR1 and CDR2: GTSNPN and SVGIG (reference sequence). The V and J ends lost 3 bases and 2 bases respectively, with 10 bases between them. CDR3 bases: TGTGCCTGGAGGCAAACAGGGAACTATGGCTACACCTTC. This codes for CAWRQTGNYGYTF.

The genes are TRBV10-3 and TRBJ2-5, with TRBD1 matching 10 bases. CDR1 is ENHRY and CDR2 is SYGVKD in the germline V gene. This CDR3 contains 13 residues. The V segment lost 10 bases and the J segment 2 bases; nucleotides outside the gene matches: 4. CDR3 in amino acids: CASRDRGQETQYF. The CDR3 nucleotides are TGTGCCAGTCGGGACAGGGGTCAAGAGACCCAGTACTTC.

This chain's CDR3 is CASSPHTRTSGRAREQFF. Here the CDR3 DNA reads TGTGCCAGCTCACCACACACCCGGACTAGCGGGAGGGCCCGGGAGCAGTTCTTC. This chain links TRBV18 with TRBJ2-1; the match to TRBD2 covers 15 bases. Per germline, CDR1 KGHSH and CDR2 LQKENI. The CDR3 covers 18 residues. The V gene end was trimmed by 1 base and the J gene end by 10 bases; junction bases not matched to a gene: 11.

This clone showed up just a few times. This chain connects TRBV11-2 to TRBJ2-2; 12 nucleotides agree with TRBD2. The V gene end was trimmed by 5 bases and the J gene end by 1 base; junction bases not matched to a gene: 2. Germline CDR1 and CDR2: SGHAT and FQNNGV. CDR3 length: 16 residues. The DNA for the CDR3 is TGTGCCAGCAGCCAGGGACTAGCGGGGAACACCGGGGAGCTGTTTTTT. This translates into CASSQGLAGNTGELFF.

Here the CDR3 reads CASSSTPSYEQYF. The CDR3 DNA is TGTGCCAGCAGCTCGACACCATCCTACGAGCAGTACTTC. The chain carries TRBV5-6 and TRBJ2-7, with unresolved D. This CDR3 is 13 amino acids long. The ends were cut back, 3 bases at V and 1 base at J, with 8 bases in the middle. Germline CDR1 and CDR2: SGHDT and YYEEEE.

The chain combines TRBV5-1 with TRBJ2-7; TRBD2 is a possible D gene (6 bases). CDR1 is SGHRS and CDR2 is YFSETQ in the germline V gene. The CDR3 is 17 amino acids. The ends were cut back, 0 bases at V and 2 bases at J, with 18 bases in the middle. The CDR3 bases are TGCGCCAGCAGCTTGGATGGGGCGGGAAGCCTAACCTACGAGCAGTACTTC. It encodes CASSLDGAGSLTYEQYF.

The chain carries TRBV30 and TRBJ2-1; TRBD2 matches 7 bases. There are 14 residues in the CDR3. The junction had 3 bases not matched to a gene; V was cut back by 0 bases and J by 4 bases. Germline V gene lookup returns CDR1 GTSNPN and CDR2 SVGIG (reference sequence). In nucleotides, the CDR3 is TGTGCCTGGAGTGTTAGCGGGCCTTACAATGAGCAGTTCTTC. Its translation: CAWSVSGPYNEQFF. Using reference TRBV30 and TRBJ2-1 for the parts outside the CDR3, the full variable domain is SQTIHQWPATLVQPVGSPLSLECTVEGTSNPNLYWYRQAAGRGLQLLFYSVGIGQISSEVPQNLSASRPQDRQFILSSKKLLLSDSGFYLCAWSVSGPYNEQFFGPGTRLTVL.

The chain is built from TRBV10-1 and TRBJ2-7; 8 bases are a match to TRBD2. This CDR3 is built from 16 residues. In germline, CDR1 is WNHNN, CDR2 SYGVQD (reference sequence). The CDR3 is CGGGGQGGRTNLEQYF. The CDR3 coding sequence is TGCGGGGGAGGGGGGCAGGGCGGGAGGACCAACCTGGAGCAGTACTTC.

CDR3 loop: CASSLDGGRRDEQFF. The CDR3 nucleotides are TGTGCCAGCAGCTTAGATGGCGGGAGGCGGGATGAGCAGTTCTTC. V usage is TRBV7-9 and J usage is TRBJ2-1, with 8 bases aligning to TRBD2. Germline V gene sequence: CDR1 SEHNR, CDR2 FQNEAQ (reference sequence). This CDR3 region has 15 residues. J was trimmed by 8 bases and V by 1 base; bases with no gene match: 7.

The rearrangement links TRBV14 to TRBJ2-2; D is perhaps TRBD2 (6 bases). Trimming stripped 1 base from V and 4 bases from J, with 13 bases between. The CDR3 runs 16 residues. In germline, CDR1 is SGHDN, CDR2 FVKESK. In DNA form, the CDR3 reads TGTGCCAGCAGCCAAGGCCAGCGGGCGGTCACCGGGGAGCTGTTTTTT. Amino acid sequence: CASSQGQRAVTGELFF.

The chain employs TRBV7-3 and TRBJ2-1; 13 bases align to TRBD2. The J segment lost 6 bases and the V segment lost 4 bases, leaving 6 bases of the junction unmatched. The germline gives CDR1 SGHTA, CDR2 FQGTGA. The length of the CDR3 is 16 residues. Here the CDR3 DNA reads TGTGCCAGCAGCTCCACCGGGACTAGCGGGACCAATGAGCAGTTCTTC. Protein sequence: CASSSTGTSGTNEQFF.

This clone appeared a single time. The chain joins TRBV15 to TRBJ2-7; TRBD1 might be the D (5 bases). The CDR3 contains 17 residues. Germline CDR1 LNHNV, CDR2 YYDKDF (reference sequence). The V end lost 3 bases, the J end lost 0 bases, and 18 bases lay between the germline ends. CDR3 nucleotide sequence: TGTGCCACCAGCAGGTCAGAGGTTGCAGGGCGCTCCTACGAGCAGTACTTC. It codes for CATSRSEVAGRSYEQYF.

J is TRBJ2-5 and V is TRBV5-8, with a possible D match to TRBD1 (6 bases). Looked up from germline, CDR1 is SGHTS and CDR2 is YDEGEE. The CDR3 has 14 residues. The ends were cut back, 5 bases at V and 7 bases at J, with 18 bases in the middle. CDR3 nucleotide sequence: TGTGCCAGCAGTTCGGACAGTCCAGCGCGGACCCAGTACTTC. It yields the protein CASSSDSPARTQYF.

The chain uses TRBV6-1 and TRBJ2-5, with 14 bases fitting TRBD2. Unmatched junction bases numbered 10, after V lost 11 bases and J lost 5 bases. CDR3 length: 15 amino acids. In germline, CDR1 is MNHNS, CDR2 SASEGT. As DNA, the CDR3 is TGTGCCGGGGCTCCGGGACTAGCGGGAGTTGAGACCCAGTACTTC. Protein: CAGAPGLAGVETQYF.

This chain connects TRBV11-2 to TRBJ2-5; weak D call: TRBD1 (6 bases). V was clipped by 2 bases and J by 5 bases, with 15 bases between them. In germline, CDR1 is SGHAT, CDR2 FQNNGV. CDR3 length equals 15 residues. The CDR3 loop is CASSLRPGHLETQYF. The DNA of the CDR3 is TGTGCCAGCAGCTTACGTCCGGGACACCTGGAGACCCAGTACTTC.

This sequence joins TRBV14 and TRBJ2-2; TRBD2 is a possible D gene (5 bases). The germline CDR1 and CDR2 sequences are SGHDN and FVKESK. The V end was cut by 0 bases, the J end by 7 bases, with 15 bases between. CDR3 size: 16 residues. CDR3: CASSQEGSPGNGELFF. DNA of the CDR3: TGTGCCAGCAGCCAAGAAGGCAGCCCCGGGAACGGGGAGCTGTTTTTT.

The chain joins TRBV28 to TRBJ2-5, with 12 bases identical to TRBD1. The end of the DNA fits TRBJ2-7 better, so the J call may be wrong. The germline gives CDR1 MDHEN, CDR2 SYDVKM. CDR3 length: 16 residues. The CDR3 spells CASSTHPGQGAYEQYF. In nucleotides, the CDR3 is TGTGCCAGCAGTACCCATCCGGGACAGGGGGCGTACGAGCAGTACTTC.

This chain links TRBV5-1 with TRBJ1-4, with D perhaps TRBD1 (6 bases). Germline lookup yields CDR1 SGHRS and CDR2 YFSETQ. V was cut by 0 bases and J by 6 bases, with 12 bases left in between. CDR3 length equals 15 residues. The CDR3 is CASSLVAGGDEKLFF. The CDR3 nucleotides read TGCGCCAGCAGCTTGGTGGCTGGGGGCGATGAAAAACTGTTTTTT.

The table lists this clone with a count of one. The J gene is TRBJ2-1, the V gene TRBV20-1; D remains ambiguous. V was pared by 5 bases and J by 7 bases, with 9 bases between. The CDR3 has 11 residues. Germline CDR1 DFQATT, CDR2 SNEGSKA (reference sequence). CDR3 protein: CSAPYFNEQFF. Here the CDR3 DNA reads TGCAGTGCTCCCTATTTTAATGAGCAGTTCTTC.

V usage is TRBV9 and J usage is TRBJ2-1; TRBD2 is a possible D gene (5 bases). Germline V gene lookup returns CDR1 SGDLS and CDR2 YYNGEE. The germline V and J ends were trimmed by 3 bases and 3 bases, with 16 bases remaining between them. The CDR3 is 16 residues long. CDR3 bases: TGTGCCAGCAGCGGGGCCTGGGGAGCGGTCTACAATGAGCAGTTCTTC. Its protein is CASSGAWGAVYNEQFF.

This clone turned up a few times. The chain links TRBV30 to TRBJ1-1; 9 bases are a match to TRBD1. With V trimmed by 5 bases and J by 4 bases, 14 bases remained unmatched. The CDR3 sequence is 16 residues long. Looked up from germline, CDR1 is GTSNPN and CDR2 is SVGIG (reference sequence). The CDR3 nucleotides read TGTGCCTGGGAATCCCGGGACAGGGAAGAGGGCACTGAAGCTTTCTTT. Protein product: CAWESRDREEGTEAFF.

This clone appeared a single time. The rearrangement links TRBV7-2 to TRBJ2-2; TRBD1 agrees at 7 bases. Germline trimming cut 0 bases from V and 0 bases from J; bases unmatched to any gene: 7. Germline CDR1 SGHTA, CDR2 FQGNSA. The CDR3 has 18 residues. The CDR3 reads CASSLAGQGVTNTGELFF. In DNA form, the CDR3 reads TGTGCCAGCAGCTTAGCGGGGCAGGGGGTGACGAACACCGGGGAGCTGTTTTTT.

The table lists this clone with a few counts. The chain links TRBV7-6 to TRBJ2-6; the D is unclear. The CDR3 spans 19 residues. V lost 0 bases and J 4 bases, leaving 19 bases between the germline ends. Germline V gene data show CDR1 as SGHVS and CDR2 as FNYEAQ. In DNA, the CDR3 is TGTGCCAGCAGCTTAGCTTTCCCAGGCCGTGGGTCGGGGGCCAACGTCCTGACTTTC. Translating it yields CASSLAFPGRGSGANVLTF.

V and J are TRBV27 and TRBJ2-3, with 10 positions matching TRBD1. CDR1 is MNHEY and CDR2 is SMNVEV in the germline V gene (reference sequence). The trim removed 5 bases at V and 4 bases at J, leaving 3 bases unmatched. This CDR3 spans 14 amino acids. The CDR3 coding sequence is TGTGCCAGCAGTCCAGGACAGGGGGCAGATACGCAGTATTTT. Translation: CASSPGQGADTQYF.